The rows below give T cell receptor beta chains drawn from one sample of a study of blood T cell repertoires in COVID-19. Here immunoSEQ multiplex PCR was the method, and the copy in TCRdb shows in-frame clones only, minus some. Among about 220,000 clones listed, more than 65% were seen once. The specimen was peripheral blood. These receptors were obtained from a woman at least 80 years old with acute or convalescent COVID-19. Each CDR3 is given with its conserved first and last residue. D genes are given only for firm matches.

j_call: TRBJ1-6
v_call: TRBV19
d_call: TRBD1
cdr3_aa: CASSRQGFGNSPLHF

j_call: TRBJ2-7
v_call: TRBV6-1
d_call: TRBD1
cdr3_aa: CASSEEWGTGVIYEQYF

j_call: TRBJ1-6
v_call: TRBV28
d_call: TRBD1
cdr3_aa: CASTEGQGAGSPLHF

j_call: TRBJ2-5
v_call: TRBV28
d_call: TRBD1
cdr3_aa: CASRTTGQGYRVETQYF

j_call: TRBJ1-4
v_call: TRBV4-2
d_call: TRBD1
cdr3_aa: CASSPAGDRGEKLFF

j_call: TRBJ1-1
v_call: TRBV15
d_call: NA
cdr3_aa: CATSRDRGGEAFF

j_call: TRBJ1-4
v_call: TRBV9
d_call: TRBD1
cdr3_aa: CASSVETGVPEKLFF

j_call: TRBJ2-5
v_call: TRBV4-1
d_call: TRBD2
cdr3_aa: CASSQTLAGVQETQYF

j_call: TRBJ1-1
v_call: TRBV24-1
d_call: NA
cdr3_aa: CATSEGVHTEAFF

j_call: TRBJ2-7
v_call: TRBV24-1
d_call: TRBD1
cdr3_aa: CATSARDRGTYEQYF

j_call: TRBJ2-1
v_call: TRBV7-2
d_call: TRBD2
cdr3_aa: CASSLVSGGYNEQFF

j_call: TRBJ1-5
v_call: TRBV6-5
d_call: TRBD1
cdr3_aa: CASSWDSGQPQHF

j_call: TRBJ1-1
v_call: TRBV5-8
d_call: TRBD1
cdr3_aa: CASSSRQGTTEAFF

j_call: TRBJ2-4
v_call: TRBV25-1
d_call: NA
cdr3_aa: CASSELKGSGNIQYF

j_call: TRBJ1-5
v_call: TRBV6-1
d_call: TRBD1
cdr3_aa: CASSEDRGLPGQPQHF

j_call: TRBJ2-3
v_call: TRBV7-2
d_call: TRBD2
cdr3_aa: CASSLGGAPRQYF

j_call: TRBJ2-1
v_call: TRBV2
d_call: TRBD2
cdr3_aa: CASSVGLAGYNEQFF

j_call: TRBJ1-5
v_call: TRBV2
d_call: TRBD1
cdr3_aa: CASSGRTGNNQPQHF

j_call: TRBJ1-5
v_call: TRBV5-6
d_call: NA
cdr3_aa: CASSLGVGSGNQPQHF

j_call: TRBJ1-6
v_call: TRBV19
d_call: TRBD1
cdr3_aa: CASSPGQGNSPLHF

j_call: TRBJ2-2
v_call: TRBV6-6
d_call: TRBD2
cdr3_aa: CASTNSGGPYTGELFF

j_call: TRBJ2-4
v_call: TRBV5-4
d_call: NA
cdr3_aa: CASSLGGDKNIQYF

j_call: TRBJ1-2
v_call: TRBV28
d_call: TRBD1
cdr3_aa: CASSFSLGQPESYAYYGYTF

j_call: TRBJ2-5
v_call: TRBV7-9
d_call: TRBD1
cdr3_aa: CASSSQGVRETQYF

j_call: TRBJ1-1
v_call: TRBV25-1
d_call: NA
cdr3_aa: CASSKAGWNTEAFF

j_call: TRBJ1-1
v_call: TRBV15
d_call: NA
cdr3_aa: CATSRDPGQGAFF

j_call: TRBJ2-7
v_call: TRBV29-1
d_call: NA
cdr3_aa: CSVGDTGREEQYF

j_call: TRBJ2-7
v_call: TRBV7-9
d_call: NA
cdr3_aa: CASSLVQEPSEQYF

j_call: TRBJ1-1
v_call: TRBV7-2
d_call: TRBD1
cdr3_aa: CASSLVGGLDTEAFF

j_call: TRBJ2-5
v_call: TRBV7-2
d_call: TRBD2
cdr3_aa: CASSLMAGGRETQYF

j_call: TRBJ1-2
v_call: TRBV4-1
d_call: NA
cdr3_aa: CASSQASGEGVDYGYTF

j_call: TRBJ2-6
v_call: TRBV7-3
d_call: TRBD1
cdr3_aa: CASSISFRTGLGSGANVLTF

j_call: TRBJ2-2
v_call: TRBV6-1
d_call: NA
cdr3_aa: CASSERQPNTGELFF

j_call: TRBJ2-7
v_call: TRBV29-1
d_call: NA
cdr3_aa: CSVETTGNEQYF

j_call: TRBJ1-1
v_call: TRBV3-1/TRBV3-2
d_call: NA
cdr3_aa: CASSHRAMNTEAFF

j_call: TRBJ1-1
v_call: TRBV5-4
d_call: NA
cdr3_aa: CASSRDTQRAFF

j_call: TRBJ2-5
v_call: TRBV2
d_call: TRBD2
cdr3_aa: CASTAKRGGETQYF

j_call: TRBJ2-3
v_call: TRBV5-5
d_call: TRBD2
cdr3_aa: CASSLGGSYTDTQYF

j_call: TRBJ2-1
v_call: TRBV4-3
d_call: NA
cdr3_aa: CASSQDIIGNEQFF

j_call: TRBJ1-3
v_call: TRBV5-1
d_call: TRBD1
cdr3_aa: CASKQGSSGNTIYF

j_call: TRBJ1-2
v_call: TRBV19
d_call: TRBD1
cdr3_aa: CASSYRGYGYTF

j_call: TRBJ1-4
v_call: TRBV7-9
d_call: NA
cdr3_aa: CASSLVSPTNEKLFF

j_call: TRBJ1-2
v_call: TRBV29-1
d_call: NA
cdr3_aa: CSVRDWGYTF

j_call: TRBJ1-5
v_call: TRBV2
d_call: TRBD1
cdr3_aa: CASSGTGAYSNQPQHF

j_call: TRBJ1-1
v_call: TRBV27
d_call: TRBD1
cdr3_aa: CASRPGTGPGIATEAFF

j_call: TRBJ1-2
v_call: TRBV4-1
d_call: NA
cdr3_aa: CASSQESGRGNYGYTF

j_call: TRBJ2-3
v_call: TRBV2
d_call: TRBD2
cdr3_aa: CASESGGSTDTQYF

j_call: TRBJ1-1
v_call: TRBV27
d_call: NA
cdr3_aa: CASSFGGTVEAFF

j_call: TRBJ1-2
v_call: TRBV19
d_call: NA
cdr3_aa: CASSIDVQGYYGYTF

j_call: TRBJ1-1
v_call: TRBV12-5
d_call: TRBD1
cdr3_aa: CASGLRGGAITEAFF

j_call: TRBJ2-2
v_call: TRBV18
d_call: NA
cdr3_aa: CASSPYRPNTGELFF

j_call: TRBJ2-1
v_call: TRBV10-3
d_call: NA
cdr3_aa: CAISEGPGSYNEQFF

j_call: TRBJ1-1
v_call: TRBV19
d_call: NA
cdr3_aa: CASSIDFGLGQDEAFF

j_call: TRBJ2-1
v_call: TRBV19
d_call: TRBD1
cdr3_aa: CASSPGQGTPEQFF

j_call: TRBJ1-2
v_call: TRBV5-1
d_call: TRBD1
cdr3_aa: CASSSGQGGYTF

j_call: TRBJ2-5
v_call: TRBV7-2
d_call: TRBD2
cdr3_aa: CASSFRTSGETQYF

j_call: TRBJ1-5
v_call: TRBV30
d_call: NA
cdr3_aa: CAWSEGQGNQPQHF

j_call: TRBJ1-6
v_call: TRBV2
d_call: NA
cdr3_aa: CASSVDSRNNSPLHF

j_call: TRBJ2-2
v_call: TRBV9
d_call: TRBD2
cdr3_aa: CASSAGSGGAGELFF

j_call: TRBJ2-7
v_call: TRBV5-6
d_call: TRBD2
cdr3_aa: CASSLGLAGVEQYF